These 27 T cell receptor beta chains came from one sample sequenced in a study of control samples from healthy donors and cancer patients. Sequencing was performed with immunoSEQ multiplex PCR; in TCRdb, only in-frame clones are kept and a portion is missing. The table records 150,000 to 200,000 clones, roughly 91% of them present only once. Material for sequencing was blood. The receptors were sampled from a woman aged 25 to 45 in good health.

Worth noting for this clone: The same CDR3 also results from other DNA sequences found in this sample. The chain uses TRBV20-1 and TRBJ1-1; D gene uncertain. In germline, CDR1 is DFQATT, CDR2 SNEGSKA (reference sequence). Trimming pared 3 bases from V and 1 base from J, leaving 6 bases between. The CDR3 totals 12 residues. The CDR3, as DNA: TGCAGTGCTAGTATAAGGAACACTGAAGCTTTCTTT. This sequence encodes CSASIRNTEAFF.

V and J are TRBV6-1 and TRBJ2-7, with 9 bases lining up with TRBD2. Trimming at V came to 4 bases and at J to 2 bases, leaving 3 bases not matched to a gene. This CDR3 is 14 amino acids long. CDR1 and CDR2 (germline): MNHNS, SASEGT. The CDR3 is CASSVAGVAYEQYF. The CDR3, as DNA: TGTGCCAGCAGTGTAGCGGGGGTCGCCTACGAGCAGTACTTC.

This rearrangement joins TRBV7-2 to TRBJ1-5, with a weak D call TRBD1 (6 bases). The germline CDR1 and CDR2 sequences are SGHTA and FQGNSA. The CDR3 is 15 residues long. The germline V and J ends were trimmed by 0 bases and 4 bases, with 10 bases remaining between them. As DNA, the CDR3 is TGTGCCAGCAGCTTAGCGAGGGGGGAAAATCAGCCCCAGCATTTT. It encodes CASSLARGENQPQHF. Together with reference TRBV7-2 and TRBJ1-5, the CDR3 gives the full variable domain: GAGVSQSPSNKVTEKGKDVELRCDPISGHTALYWYRQSLGQGLEFLIYFQGNSAPDKSGLPSDRFSAERTGGSVSTLTIQRTQQEDSAVYLCASSLARGENQPQHFGDGTRLSIL.

The chain has TRBV7-9 and TRBJ2-3, with 13 bases that match TRBD2. Germline V gene data show CDR1 as SEHNR and CDR2 as FQNEAQ (reference sequence). The CDR3 sequence is 16 residues long. J lost 1 base, V lost 5 bases, and 3 bases had no gene match. CDR3 amino acids: CASSRLAGGRTDTQYF. The CDR3 DNA reads TGTGCCAGCAGCCGACTAGCGGGGGGCCGCACAGATACGCAGTATTTT.

The J gene is TRBJ1-5, the V gene TRBV28; the D gene is possibly TRBD1 (6 bases). The ends were cut back, 1 base at V and 4 bases at J, with 11 bases in the middle. Germline CDR1 is MDHEN and CDR2 is SYDVKM. The CDR3 contains 15 residues. The CDR3 sequence: CASSLSGGRNQPQHF. CDR3 DNA sequence: TGTGCCAGCAGTTTATCGGGGGGGCGGAATCAGCCCCAGCATTTT.

The CDR3 protein is CATSRDGDQPQHF. The CDR3 bases are TGTGCCACCAGCAGAGATGGTGATCAGCCCCAGCATTTT. This chain connects TRBV15 to TRBJ1-5; no clear D gene. The germline V gene has CDR1 LNHNV and CDR2 YYDKDF (reference sequence). There are 13 residues in the CDR3. V lost 0 bases to trimming and J lost 5 bases, with 5 bases between them.

The J gene is TRBJ2-1, the V gene TRBV6-6; possibly TRBD1 or TRBD2 for D (7 bases each). V was cut by 2 bases and J by 5 bases, with 13 bases left in between. The V gene's germline CDR1 is MNHNY and CDR2 SVGAGI (reference sequence). The CDR3 is made up of 15 amino acids. CDR3 sequence: CASSYGAGGDNEQFF. DNA of the CDR3: TGTGCCAGCAGTTACGGGGCAGGGGGGGACAATGAGCAGTTCTTC.

The chain couples TRBV11-2 to TRBJ2-3; TRBD1 matches at 7 bases. The CDR3 totals 15 residues. Trimming at V came to 5 bases and at J to 1 base, leaving 6 bases not matched to a gene. Germline V lookup: CDR1 SGHAT, CDR2 FQNNGV. The CDR3 bases are TGTGCCAGCAGCCCAAACAGGGGAGGCACAGATACGCAGTATTTT. Protein product: CASSPNRGGTDTQYF.

This clone was counted a single time. The chain employs TRBV15 and TRBJ1-5, with D unclear. CDR3 length: 14 residues. The germline V gene encodes CDR1 LNHNV and CDR2 YYDKDF (reference sequence). The V end was cut by 1 base, the J end by 3 bases, with 7 bases between. The CDR3 DNA sequence: TGTGCCACCAGCAGAGCTCACCCCAATCAGCCCCAGCATTTT. Translation: CATSRAHPNQPQHF.

This chain connects TRBV7-2 to TRBJ1-2, with D unclear. V was cut by 4 bases and J by 4 bases, with 16 bases left in between. CDR1 and CDR2 from the germline V gene are SGHTA and FQGNSA. CDR3 length: 15 amino acids. The CDR3 sequence: CASSYLPTAAYGYTF. CDR3 nucleotide sequence: TGTGCCAGCAGCTACCTACCGACGGCGGCCTATGGCTACACCTTC.

The rearrangement uses TRBV28 and TRBJ1-1; TRBD1 aligns across 7 bases. CDR3 length: 15 residues. Germline V gives CDR1 MDHEN, CDR2 SYDVKM. Trimming at V came to 6 bases and at J to 1 base, leaving 8 bases not matched to a gene. The DNA for the CDR3 is TGTGCCAGCAGATCGCCCGGGACAGCGAACACTGAAGCTTTCTTT. Translating gives CASRSPGTANTEAFF.

The V call is TRBV11-3, the J call TRBJ1-1; the D gene is possibly TRBD1 (6 bases). From germline, CDR1 is SGHNT and CDR2 YENEEA. The CDR3 spans 15 residues. V was clipped by 6 bases and J by 0 bases, with 14 bases between them. This CDR3 reads CASSRTATMNTEAFF. The CDR3 DNA reads as TGTGCCAGCAGTCGGACAGCTACTATGAACACTGAAGCTTTCTTT.

The chain uses TRBV19 and TRBJ2-5; a weak D match, TRBD1 (6 bases). Looked up from germline, CDR1 is LNHDA and CDR2 is SQIVND (reference sequence). Trimming pared 1 base from V and 2 bases from J, leaving 8 bases between. The CDR3 length is 14 residues. CDR3 DNA sequence: TGTGCCAGTAGTATAGCCAGGGGACAAGAGACCCAGTACTTC. This codes for CASSIARGQETQYF.

The chain carries TRBV6-5 and TRBJ2-3, with TRBD1 matching over 8 bases. Looked up from germline, CDR1 is MNHEY and CDR2 is SVGAGI. The CDR3 has 15 residues. The V segment lost 3 bases and the J segment 2 bases; nucleotides outside the gene matches: 4. In DNA form, the CDR3 reads TGTGCCAGCAGTTATCGACAGGGGAACACAGATACGCAGTATTTT. Amino acids: CASSYRQGNTDTQYF.

About this clone itself: Other DNA sequences in the sample encode the same CDR3. V usage is TRBV4-3 and J usage is TRBJ1-4; TRBD1 is a possible D gene (5 bases). Looked up from germline, CDR1 is LGHNA and CDR2 is YSLEER. The length of the CDR3 is 14 residues. Trimming took 1 base from V and 5 from J, leaving 8 bases between them. The CDR3 DNA is TGCGCCAGCAGCCAAGGGGGGGGAAATGAAAAACTGTTTTTT. Protein product: CASSQGGGNEKLFF.

This clone was observed a single time. This chain links TRBV7-2 with TRBJ2-5; 8 nucleotides align to TRBD2. CDR1 and CDR2 from the germline V gene are SGHTA and FQGNSA. The trim removed 5 bases at V and 1 base at J, leaving 3 bases unmatched. The CDR3 is 14 amino acids. The CDR3 bases are TGTGCCAGCAGCCAGACTAGCGCCCAAGAGACCCAGTACTTC. Translation: CASSQTSAQETQYF. Filled out from reference TRBV7-2 and TRBJ2-5, the complete variable domain reads GAGVSQSPSNKVTEKGKDVELRCDPISGHTALYWYRQSLGQGLEFLIYFQGNSAPDKSGLPSDRFSAERTGGSVSTLTIQRTQQEDSAVYLCASSQTSAQETQYFGPGTRLLVL.

This rearrangement joins TRBV18 to TRBJ1-2; D may be TRBD1 (6 bases). Germline V CDR1 and CDR2: KGHSH, LQKENI. Trimming shortened V by 2 bases and J by 6 bases, and 7 bases separated the two germline ends. The CDR3 has 12 residues. CDR3 coding DNA: TGTGCCAGCTCACCAGGGGGCCATGGCTACACCTTC. This encodes CASSPGGHGYTF.

The chain carries TRBV25-1 and TRBJ1-4; 7 bases fit TRBD1. V was clipped by 2 bases and J by 5 bases; unmatched bases: 2. Germline CDR1 and CDR2: MGHDK and SYGVNS. The CDR3 spans 14 residues. The CDR3, as DNA: TGTGCCAGCAGTGAACAGGGGGTAAATGAAAAACTGTTTTTT. This translates into CASSEQGVNEKLFF.

This chain connects TRBV5-1 to TRBJ1-1, with 8 bases fitting TRBD1. J gave up 1 base and V 4 bases, and 9 bases lay outside the gene matches. The length of the CDR3 is 16 residues. Germline V gene lookup returns CDR1 SGHRS and CDR2 YFSETQ. The CDR3 sequence: CASSKLGTGGNTEAFF. Here the CDR3 DNA reads TGCGCCAGCAGCAAATTGGGTACAGGGGGGAACACTGAAGCTTTCTTT.

CDR3 residues: CAGSKAAGSGYTF. For the CDR3, the DNA is TGTGCCGGCAGCAAAGCGGCAGGAAGCGGCTACACCTTC. This chain joins TRBV21-1 and TRBJ1-2; the table's D call, TRBD1, was not checked against the DNA. TRBV21-1 is a recognized pseudogene. CDR3 length: 13 residues.

The chain couples TRBV6-4 to TRBJ2-6, with D possibly TRBD1 on 5 matching bases. CDR1 and CDR2 from the germline V gene are MRHNA and SNTAGT. The CDR3 extends over 15 amino acids. V shed 5 bases and J shed 0 bases, with 8 bases lying between them. CDR3 DNA: TGTGCCAGCAGTCTCGACAGCTCTGGGGCCAACGTCCTGACTTTC. Translated: CASSLDSSGANVLTF.

The V and J genes are TRBV3-1 (or the pseudogene TRBV3-2) and TRBJ2-7, with D unresolved. CDR3 length equals 15 residues. Trimming stripped 0 bases from V and 0 bases from J, with 9 bases between. CDR1 and CDR2 from the germline V gene are LGHDT and YNNKEL (reference sequence). The CDR3 is CASSQDPVTSYEQYF. Here the CDR3 DNA reads TGTGCCAGCAGCCAAGATCCCGTGACCTCCTACGAGCAGTACTTC.

This clone showed up just once. CDR3 region: CASSGSGSHHNEQFF. The CDR3 coding sequence is TGCGCCAGCAGCGGTAGCGGGAGTCACCACAATGAGCAGTTCTTC. The V gene is TRBV5-1, the J gene TRBJ2-1; 9 nucleotides line up with TRBD2. Germline V gives CDR1 SGHRS, CDR2 YFSETQ. This CDR3 is built from 15 residues. With V trimmed by 4 bases and J by 5 bases, 7 bases remained unmatched. Variable domain in full (rest from reference TRBV5-1 and TRBJ2-1): KAGVTQTPRYLIKTRGQQVTLSCSPISGHRSVSWYQQTPGQGLQFLFEYFSETQRNKGNFPGRFSGRQFSNSRSEMNVSTLELGDSALYLCASSGSGSHHNEQFFGPGTRLTVL.

The chain carries TRBV9 and TRBJ1-4, with 8 bases fitting TRBD1. With V trimmed by 3 bases and J by 8 bases, 6 bases remained unmatched. The CDR3 consists of 14 residues. Germline CDR1 is SGDLS and CDR2 is YYNGEE. The CDR3 DNA follows: TGTGCCAGCAGCGAGCGGACAGGGCGGGAAAAACTGTTTTTT. It yields the protein CASSERTGREKLFF.

This chain uses TRBV4-1 with TRBJ2-1, with a weak D call TRBD1 (6 bases). From germline, CDR1 is MGHRA and CDR2 YSYEKL. Trimming stripped 2 bases from V and 5 bases from J, with 10 bases between. The CDR3 length is 14 residues. This chain's CDR3 is CASSQLTGNNEQFF. The CDR3 DNA reads as TGCGCCAGCAGCCAACTGACAGGAAACAATGAGCAGTTCTTC.

The chain couples TRBV3-1 (or the pseudogene TRBV3-2) to TRBJ1-1, with D perhaps matching TRBD1 (6 bases). Per germline, CDR1 LGHDT and CDR2 YNNKEL (reference sequence). The CDR3 runs 12 residues. Between the trimmed V and J ends, which lost 4 bases and 7 bases, there was a span of 10 bases. CDR3 sequence reads: CASSLEGVEAFF. The CDR3 coding sequence is TGTGCCAGCAGCCTTGAGGGGGTTGAAGCTTTCTTT.

The genes are TRBV19 and TRBJ2-5, with D possibly being TRBD2 (6 bases). The CDR3 has 16 residues. Trimming pared 5 bases from V and 5 bases from J, leaving 21 bases between. CDR1 is LNHDA and CDR2 is SQIVND in the germline V gene (reference sequence). The CDR3 here is CASSSVGSGVGETQYF. The CDR3 DNA follows: TGTGCCAGTAGTTCCGTAGGTTCGGGAGTGGGGGAGACCCAGTACTTC. The whole variable domain, remainder taken from reference TRBV19 and TRBJ2-5, is DGGITQSPKYLFRKEGQNVTLSCEQNLNHDAMYWYRQDPGQGLRLIYYSQIVNDFQKGDIAEGYSVSREKKESFPLTVTSAQKNPTAFYLCASSSVGSGVGETQYFGPGTRLLVL.